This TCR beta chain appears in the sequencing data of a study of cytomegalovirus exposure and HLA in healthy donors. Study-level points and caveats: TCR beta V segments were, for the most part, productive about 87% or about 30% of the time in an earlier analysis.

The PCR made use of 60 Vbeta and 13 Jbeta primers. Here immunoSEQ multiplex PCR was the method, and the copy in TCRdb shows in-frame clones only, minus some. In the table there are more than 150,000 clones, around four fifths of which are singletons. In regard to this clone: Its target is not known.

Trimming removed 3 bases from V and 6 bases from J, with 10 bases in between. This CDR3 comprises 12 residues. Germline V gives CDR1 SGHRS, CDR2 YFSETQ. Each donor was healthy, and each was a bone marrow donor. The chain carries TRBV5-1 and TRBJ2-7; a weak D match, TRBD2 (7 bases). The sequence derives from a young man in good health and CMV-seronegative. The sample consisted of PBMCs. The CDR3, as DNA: TGCGCCAGCAGCTGGGGGGGCGGCGAGCAGTACTTC. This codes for CASSWGGGEQYF.